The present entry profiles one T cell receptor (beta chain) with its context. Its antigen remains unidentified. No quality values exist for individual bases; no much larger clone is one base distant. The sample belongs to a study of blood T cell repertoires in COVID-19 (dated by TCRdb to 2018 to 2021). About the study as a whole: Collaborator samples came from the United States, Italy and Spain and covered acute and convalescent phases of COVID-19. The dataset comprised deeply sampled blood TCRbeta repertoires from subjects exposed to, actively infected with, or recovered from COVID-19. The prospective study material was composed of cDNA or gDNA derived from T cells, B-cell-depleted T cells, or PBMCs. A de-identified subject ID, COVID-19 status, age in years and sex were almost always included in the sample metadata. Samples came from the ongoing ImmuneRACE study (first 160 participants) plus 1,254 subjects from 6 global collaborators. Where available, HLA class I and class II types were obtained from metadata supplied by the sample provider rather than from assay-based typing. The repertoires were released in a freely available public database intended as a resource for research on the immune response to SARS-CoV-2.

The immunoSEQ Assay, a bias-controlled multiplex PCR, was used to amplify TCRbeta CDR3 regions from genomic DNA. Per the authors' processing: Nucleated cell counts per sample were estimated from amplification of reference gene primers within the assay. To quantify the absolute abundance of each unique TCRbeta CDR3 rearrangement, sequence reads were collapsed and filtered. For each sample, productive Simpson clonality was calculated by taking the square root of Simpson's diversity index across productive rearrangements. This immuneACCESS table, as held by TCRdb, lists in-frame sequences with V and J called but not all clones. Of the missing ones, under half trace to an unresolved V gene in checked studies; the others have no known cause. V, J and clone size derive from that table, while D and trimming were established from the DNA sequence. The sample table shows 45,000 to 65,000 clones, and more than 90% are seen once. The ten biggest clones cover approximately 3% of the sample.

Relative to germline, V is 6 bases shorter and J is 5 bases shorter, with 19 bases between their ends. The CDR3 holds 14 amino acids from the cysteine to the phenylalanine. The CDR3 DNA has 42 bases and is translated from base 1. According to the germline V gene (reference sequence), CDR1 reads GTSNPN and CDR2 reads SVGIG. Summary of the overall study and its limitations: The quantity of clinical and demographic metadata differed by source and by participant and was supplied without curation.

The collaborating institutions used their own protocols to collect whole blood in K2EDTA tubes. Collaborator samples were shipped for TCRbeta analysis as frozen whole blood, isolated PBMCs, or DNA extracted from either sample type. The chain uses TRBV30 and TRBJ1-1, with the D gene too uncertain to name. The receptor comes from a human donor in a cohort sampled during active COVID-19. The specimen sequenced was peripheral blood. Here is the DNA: TGTGCCTGCTCAGCATGGACTGAGACAACTGAAGCTTTCTTT. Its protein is CACSAWTETTEAFF.